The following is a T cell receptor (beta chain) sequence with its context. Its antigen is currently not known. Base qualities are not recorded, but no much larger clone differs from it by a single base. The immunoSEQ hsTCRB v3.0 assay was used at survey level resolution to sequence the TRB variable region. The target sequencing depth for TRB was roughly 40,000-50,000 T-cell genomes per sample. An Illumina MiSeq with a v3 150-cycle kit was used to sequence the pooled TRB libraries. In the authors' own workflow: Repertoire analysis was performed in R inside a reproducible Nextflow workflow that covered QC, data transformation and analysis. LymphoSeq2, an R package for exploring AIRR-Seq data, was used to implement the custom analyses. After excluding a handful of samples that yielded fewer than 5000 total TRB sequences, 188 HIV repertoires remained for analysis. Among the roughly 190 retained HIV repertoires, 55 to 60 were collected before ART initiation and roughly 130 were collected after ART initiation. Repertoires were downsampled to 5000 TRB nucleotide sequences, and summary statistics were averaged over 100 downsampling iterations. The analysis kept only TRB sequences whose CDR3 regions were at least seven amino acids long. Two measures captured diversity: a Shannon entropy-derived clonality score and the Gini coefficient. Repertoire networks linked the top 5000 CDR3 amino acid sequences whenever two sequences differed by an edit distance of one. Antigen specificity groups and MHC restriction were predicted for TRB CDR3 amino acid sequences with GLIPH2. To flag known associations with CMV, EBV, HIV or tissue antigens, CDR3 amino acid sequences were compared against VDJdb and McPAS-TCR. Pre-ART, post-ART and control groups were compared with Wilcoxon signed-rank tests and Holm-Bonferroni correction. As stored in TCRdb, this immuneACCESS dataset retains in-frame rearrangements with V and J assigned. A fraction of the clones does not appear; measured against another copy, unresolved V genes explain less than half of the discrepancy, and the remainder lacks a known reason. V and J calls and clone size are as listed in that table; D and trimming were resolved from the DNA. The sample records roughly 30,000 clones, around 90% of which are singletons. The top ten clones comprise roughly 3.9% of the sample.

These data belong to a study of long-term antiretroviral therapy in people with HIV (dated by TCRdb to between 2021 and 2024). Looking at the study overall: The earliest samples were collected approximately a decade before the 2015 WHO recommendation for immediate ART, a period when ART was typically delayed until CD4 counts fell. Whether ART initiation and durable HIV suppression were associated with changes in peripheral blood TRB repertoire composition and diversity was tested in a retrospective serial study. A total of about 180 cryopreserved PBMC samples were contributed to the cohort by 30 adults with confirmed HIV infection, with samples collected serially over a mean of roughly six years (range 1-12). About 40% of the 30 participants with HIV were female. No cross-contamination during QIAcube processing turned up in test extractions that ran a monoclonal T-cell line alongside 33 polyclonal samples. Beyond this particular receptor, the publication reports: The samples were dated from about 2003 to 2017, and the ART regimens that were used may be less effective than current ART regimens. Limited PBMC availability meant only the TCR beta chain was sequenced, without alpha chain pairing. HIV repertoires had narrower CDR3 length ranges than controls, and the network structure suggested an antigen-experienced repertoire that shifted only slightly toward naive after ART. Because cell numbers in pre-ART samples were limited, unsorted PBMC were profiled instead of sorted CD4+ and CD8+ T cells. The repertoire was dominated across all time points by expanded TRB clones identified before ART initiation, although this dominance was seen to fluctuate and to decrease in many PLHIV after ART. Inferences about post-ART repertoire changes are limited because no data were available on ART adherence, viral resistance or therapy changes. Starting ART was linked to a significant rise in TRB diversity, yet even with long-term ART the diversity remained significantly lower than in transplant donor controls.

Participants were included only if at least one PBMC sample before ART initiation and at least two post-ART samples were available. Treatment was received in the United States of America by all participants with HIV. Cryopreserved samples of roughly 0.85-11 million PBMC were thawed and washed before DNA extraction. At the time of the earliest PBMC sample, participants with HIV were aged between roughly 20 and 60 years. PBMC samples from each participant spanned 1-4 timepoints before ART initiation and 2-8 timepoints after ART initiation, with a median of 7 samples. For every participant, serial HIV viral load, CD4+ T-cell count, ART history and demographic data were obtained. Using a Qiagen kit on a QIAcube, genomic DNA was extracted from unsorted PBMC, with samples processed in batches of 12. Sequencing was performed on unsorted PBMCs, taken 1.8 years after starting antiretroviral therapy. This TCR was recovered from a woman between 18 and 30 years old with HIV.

CDR3 protein: CASSPTANEKLFF. Here is the DNA: TGTGCCAGCTCACCGACAGCTAATGAAAAACTGTTTTTT. The receptor chain draws on TRBV18 and TRBJ1-4; the D gene is perhaps TRBD1, on 5 matching bases. The CDR3 runs 13 amino acids, cysteine and phenylalanine included. The CDR3 DNA has 39 bases and is translated from base 1. V loses 3 bases, J loses 3 bases, and the germline ends lie 5 bases apart. The germline V gene yields KGHSH for CDR1 and LQKENI for CDR2.